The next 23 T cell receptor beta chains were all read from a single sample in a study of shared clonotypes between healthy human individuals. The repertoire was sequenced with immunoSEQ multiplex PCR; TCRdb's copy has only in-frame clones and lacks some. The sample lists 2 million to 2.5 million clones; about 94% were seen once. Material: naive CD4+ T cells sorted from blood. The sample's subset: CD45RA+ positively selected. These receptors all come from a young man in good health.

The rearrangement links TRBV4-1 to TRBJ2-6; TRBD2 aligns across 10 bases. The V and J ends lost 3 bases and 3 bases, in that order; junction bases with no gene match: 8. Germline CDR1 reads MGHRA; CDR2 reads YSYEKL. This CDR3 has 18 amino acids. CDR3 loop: CASSHRLAGDGGANVLTF. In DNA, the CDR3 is TGCGCCAGCAGCCACCGCCTAGCGGGGGACGGTGGGGCCAACGTCCTGACTTTC.

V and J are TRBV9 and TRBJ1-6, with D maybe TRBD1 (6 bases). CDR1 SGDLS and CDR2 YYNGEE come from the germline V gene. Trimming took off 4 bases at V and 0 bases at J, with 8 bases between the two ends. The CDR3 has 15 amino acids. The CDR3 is CASSPDSSYNSPLHF. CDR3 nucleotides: TGTGCCAGCAGCCCGGACAGCTCCTATAATTCACCCCTCCACTTT. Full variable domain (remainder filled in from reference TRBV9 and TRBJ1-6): DSGVTQTPKHLITATGQRVTLRCSPRSGDLSVYWYQQSLDQGLQFLIQYYNGEERAKGNILERFSAQQFPDLHSELNLSSLELGDSALYFCASSPDSSYNSPLHFGNGTRLTVT.

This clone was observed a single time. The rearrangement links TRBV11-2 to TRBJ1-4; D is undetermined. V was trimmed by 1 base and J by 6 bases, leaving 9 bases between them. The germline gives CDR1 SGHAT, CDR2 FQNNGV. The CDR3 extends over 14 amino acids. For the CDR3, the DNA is TGTGCCAGCAGCTTAGGGCAGAACGATGAAAAACTGTTTTTT. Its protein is CASSLGQNDEKLFF.

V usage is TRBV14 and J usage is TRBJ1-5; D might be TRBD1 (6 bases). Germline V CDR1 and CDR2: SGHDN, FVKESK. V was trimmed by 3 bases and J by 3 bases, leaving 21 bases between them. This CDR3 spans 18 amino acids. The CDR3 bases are TGTGCCAGCAGCCAGGGCCTTCATTCGGGACAAACCAATCAGCCCCAGCATTTT. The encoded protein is CASSQGLHSGQTNQPQHF.

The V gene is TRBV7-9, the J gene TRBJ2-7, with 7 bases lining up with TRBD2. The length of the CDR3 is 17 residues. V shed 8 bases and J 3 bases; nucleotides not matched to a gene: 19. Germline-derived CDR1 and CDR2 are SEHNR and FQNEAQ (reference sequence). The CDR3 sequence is CASRQREPWGAFYEQYF. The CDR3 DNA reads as TGTGCCAGCCGCCAGCGGGAACCTTGGGGAGCCTTCTACGAGCAGTACTTC. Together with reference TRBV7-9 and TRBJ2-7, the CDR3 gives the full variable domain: DTGVSQNPRHKITKRGQNVTFRCDPISEHNRLYWYRQTLGQGPEFLTYFQNEAQLEKSRLLSDRFSAERPKGSFSTLEIQRTEQGDSAMYLCASRQREPWGAFYEQYFGPGTRLTVT.

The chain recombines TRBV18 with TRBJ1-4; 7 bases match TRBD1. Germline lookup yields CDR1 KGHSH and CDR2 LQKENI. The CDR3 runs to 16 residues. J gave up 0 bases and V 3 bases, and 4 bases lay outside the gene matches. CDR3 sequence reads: CASSPYGTATNEKLFF. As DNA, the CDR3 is TGTGCCAGCTCACCCTACGGGACAGCAACTAATGAAAAACTGTTTTTT.

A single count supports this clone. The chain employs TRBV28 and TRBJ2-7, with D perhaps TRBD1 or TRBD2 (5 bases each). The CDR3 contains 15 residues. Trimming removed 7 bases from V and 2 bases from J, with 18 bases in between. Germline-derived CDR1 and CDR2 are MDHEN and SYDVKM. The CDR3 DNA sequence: TGTGCCAGCACCTCATCTGTGGGACGGGCCTACGAGCAGTACTTC. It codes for CASTSSVGRAYEQYF.

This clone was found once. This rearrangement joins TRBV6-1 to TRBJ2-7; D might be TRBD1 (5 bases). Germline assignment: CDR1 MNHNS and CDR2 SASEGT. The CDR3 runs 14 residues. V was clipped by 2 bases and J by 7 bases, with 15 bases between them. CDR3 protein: CASSEQVGQGEQYF. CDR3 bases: TGTGCCAGCAGTGAACAGGTCGGACAAGGTGAGCAGTACTTC.

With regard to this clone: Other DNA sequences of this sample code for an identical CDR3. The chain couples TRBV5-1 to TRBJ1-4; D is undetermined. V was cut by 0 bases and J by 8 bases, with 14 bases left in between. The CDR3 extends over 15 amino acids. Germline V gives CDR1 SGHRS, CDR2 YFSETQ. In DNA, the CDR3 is TGCGCCAGCAGCTTGGGAAGGACGGGAGGGGAAAAACTGTTTTTT. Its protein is CASSLGRTGGEKLFF. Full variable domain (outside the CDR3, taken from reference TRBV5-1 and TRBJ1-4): KAGVTQTPRYLIKTRGQQVTLSCSPISGHRSVSWYQQTPGQGLQFLFEYFSETQRNKGNFPGRFSGRQFSNSRSEMNVSTLELGDSALYLCASSLGRTGGEKLFFGSGTQLSVL.

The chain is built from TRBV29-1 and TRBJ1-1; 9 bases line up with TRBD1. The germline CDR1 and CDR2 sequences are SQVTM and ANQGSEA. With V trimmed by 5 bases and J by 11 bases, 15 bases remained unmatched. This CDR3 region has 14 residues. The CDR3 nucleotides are TGCAGCGTTTCTACCCCGGGGACAGGGAATTTTGCTTTCTTT. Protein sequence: CSVSTPGTGNFAFF.

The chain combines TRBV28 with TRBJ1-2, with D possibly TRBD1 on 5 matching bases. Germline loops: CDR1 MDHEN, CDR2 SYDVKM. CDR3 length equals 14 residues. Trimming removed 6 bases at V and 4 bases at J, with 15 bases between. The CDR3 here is CASRRLQGGYGYTF. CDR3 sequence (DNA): TGTGCCAGCAGAAGACTTCAGGGAGGCTATGGCTACACCTTC.

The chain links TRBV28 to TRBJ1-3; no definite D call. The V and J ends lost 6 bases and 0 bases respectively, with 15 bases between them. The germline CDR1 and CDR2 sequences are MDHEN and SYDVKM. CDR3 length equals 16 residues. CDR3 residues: CASRTQGKSSGNTIYF. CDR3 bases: TGTGCCAGCAGAACCCAAGGGAAGAGCTCTGGAAACACCATATATTTT.

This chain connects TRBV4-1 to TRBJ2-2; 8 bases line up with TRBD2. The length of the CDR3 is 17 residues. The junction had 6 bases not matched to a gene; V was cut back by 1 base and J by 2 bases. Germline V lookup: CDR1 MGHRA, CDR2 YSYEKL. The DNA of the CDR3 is TGCGCCAGCAGCCAAGTGGGCGGGAGGCCAAACACCGGGGAGCTGTTTTTT. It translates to CASSQVGGRPNTGELFF.

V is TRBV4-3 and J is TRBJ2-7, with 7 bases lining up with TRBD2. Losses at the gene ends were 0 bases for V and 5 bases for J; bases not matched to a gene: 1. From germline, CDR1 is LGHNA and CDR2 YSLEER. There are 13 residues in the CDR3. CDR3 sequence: CASSQEGGNEQYF. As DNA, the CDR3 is TGCGCCAGCAGCCAAGAGGGGGGGAACGAGCAGTACTTC.

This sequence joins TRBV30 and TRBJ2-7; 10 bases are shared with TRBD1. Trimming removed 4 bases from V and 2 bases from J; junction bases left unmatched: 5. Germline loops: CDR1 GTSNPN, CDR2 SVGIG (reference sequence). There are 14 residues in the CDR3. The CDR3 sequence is CAWIRTGGTYEQYF. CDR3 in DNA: TGTGCCTGGATACGGACAGGGGGAACCTACGAGCAGTACTTC.

DNA of the CDR3: TGTGCCAGCAGCAGAGGGACAGACCTAAGCAATCAGCCCCAGCATTTT. Residues: CASSRGTDLSNQPQHF. This chain uses TRBV7-8 with TRBJ1-5, with 7 nucleotides matching TRBD1. Germline CDR1 and CDR2: SGHVS and FQNEAQ. Trimming removed 5 bases from V and 1 base from J; junction bases left unmatched: 8. The CDR3 consists of 16 residues.

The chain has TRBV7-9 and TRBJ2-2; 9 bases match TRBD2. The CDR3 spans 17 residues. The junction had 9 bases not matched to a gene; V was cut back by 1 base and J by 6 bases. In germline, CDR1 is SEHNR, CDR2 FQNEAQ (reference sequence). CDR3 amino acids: CASSLVGNLAGAGELFF. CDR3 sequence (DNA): TGTGCCAGCAGCTTAGTGGGCAACTTAGCGGGAGCCGGGGAGCTGTTTTTT.

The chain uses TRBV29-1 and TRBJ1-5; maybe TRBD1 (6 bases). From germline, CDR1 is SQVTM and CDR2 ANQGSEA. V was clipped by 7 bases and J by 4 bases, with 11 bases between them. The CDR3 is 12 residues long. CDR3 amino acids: CSAKDSNQPQHF. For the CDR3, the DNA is TGCAGCGCCAAGGACAGTAATCAGCCCCAGCATTTT. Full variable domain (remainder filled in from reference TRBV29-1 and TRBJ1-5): SAVISQKPSRDICQRGTSLTIQCQVDSQVTMMFWYRQQPGQSLTLIATANQGSEATYESGFVIDKFPISRPNLTFSTLTVSNMSPEDSSIYLCSAKDSNQPQHFGDGTRLSIL.

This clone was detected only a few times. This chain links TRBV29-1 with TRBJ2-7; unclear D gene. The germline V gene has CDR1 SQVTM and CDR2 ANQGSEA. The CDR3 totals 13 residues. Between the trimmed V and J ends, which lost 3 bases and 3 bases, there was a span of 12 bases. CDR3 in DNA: TGCAGCGTTGAGAGATCAAAGGGCTACGAGCAGTACTTC. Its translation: CSVERSKGYEQYF.

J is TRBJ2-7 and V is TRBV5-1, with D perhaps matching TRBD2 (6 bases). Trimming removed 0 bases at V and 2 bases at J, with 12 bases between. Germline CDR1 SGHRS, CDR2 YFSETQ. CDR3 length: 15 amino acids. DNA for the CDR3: TGCGCCAGCAGCTTGGGTCGGGGGATGGCCTACGAGCAGTACTTC. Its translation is CASSLGRGMAYEQYF.

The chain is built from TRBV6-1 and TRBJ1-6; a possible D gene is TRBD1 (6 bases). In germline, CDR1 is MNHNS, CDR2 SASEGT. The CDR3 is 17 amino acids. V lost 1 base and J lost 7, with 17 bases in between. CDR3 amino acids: CASSEVPQGFGNSPLHF. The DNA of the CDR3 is TGTGCCAGCAGTGAAGTCCCTCAGGGGTTTGGGAATTCACCCCTCCACTTT.

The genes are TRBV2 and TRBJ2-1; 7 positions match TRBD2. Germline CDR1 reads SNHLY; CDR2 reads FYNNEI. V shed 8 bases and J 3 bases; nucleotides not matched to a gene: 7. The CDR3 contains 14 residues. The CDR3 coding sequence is TGTGCCAGCCGCCGGCTAGCGGTCTACAATGAGCAGTTCTTC. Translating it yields CASRRLAVYNEQFF.

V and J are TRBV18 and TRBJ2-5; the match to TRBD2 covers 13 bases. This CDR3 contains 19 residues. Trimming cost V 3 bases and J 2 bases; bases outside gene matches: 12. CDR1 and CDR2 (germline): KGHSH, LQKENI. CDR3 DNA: TGTGCCAGCTCACCCCGTCGACTAGCGGGGGGCAGGCTTCAAGAGACCCAGTACTTC. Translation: CASSPRRLAGGRLQETQYF.